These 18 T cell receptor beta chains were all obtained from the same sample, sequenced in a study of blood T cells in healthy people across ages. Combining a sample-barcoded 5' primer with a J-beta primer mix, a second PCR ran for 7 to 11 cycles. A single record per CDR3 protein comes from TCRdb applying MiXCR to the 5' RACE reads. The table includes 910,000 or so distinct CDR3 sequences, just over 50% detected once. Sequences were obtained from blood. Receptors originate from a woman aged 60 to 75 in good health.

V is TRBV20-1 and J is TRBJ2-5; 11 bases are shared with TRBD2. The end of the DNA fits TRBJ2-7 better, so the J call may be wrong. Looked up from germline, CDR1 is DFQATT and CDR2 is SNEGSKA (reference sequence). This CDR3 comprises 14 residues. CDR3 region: CSARSGTSGHEQYF. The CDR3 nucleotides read TGCAGTGCTAGATCCGGGACTAGCGGCCACGAGCAGTACTTC.

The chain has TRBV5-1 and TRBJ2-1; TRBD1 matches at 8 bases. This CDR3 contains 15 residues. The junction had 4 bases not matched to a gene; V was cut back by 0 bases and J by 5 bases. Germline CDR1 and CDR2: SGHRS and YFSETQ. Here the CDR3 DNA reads TGCGCCAGCAGCTTGGCCACAGGGGGTCACAATGAGCAGTTCTTC. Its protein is CASSLATGGHNEQFF. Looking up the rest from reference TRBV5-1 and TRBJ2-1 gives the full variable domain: KAGVTQTPRYLIKTRGQQVTLSCSPISGHRSVSWYQQTPGQGLQFLFEYFSETQRNKGNFPGRFSGRQFSNSRSEMNVSTLELGDSALYLCASSLATGGHNEQFFGPGTRLTVL.

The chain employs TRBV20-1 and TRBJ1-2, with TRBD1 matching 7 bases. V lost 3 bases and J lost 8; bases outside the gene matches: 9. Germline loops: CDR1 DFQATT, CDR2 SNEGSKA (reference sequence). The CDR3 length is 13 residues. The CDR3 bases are TGCAGTGCTAGGGGGACAGAAGGCGGCGGCTACACCTTC. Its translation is CSARGTEGGGYTF.

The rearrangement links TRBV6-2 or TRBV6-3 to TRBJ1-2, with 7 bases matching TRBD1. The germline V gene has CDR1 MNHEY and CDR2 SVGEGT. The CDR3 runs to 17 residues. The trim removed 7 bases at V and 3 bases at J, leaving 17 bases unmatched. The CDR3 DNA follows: TGTGCCAGCACCACCCGGATTAGGGGACAGAGAGACTATGGCTACACCTTC. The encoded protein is CASTTRIRGQRDYGYTF.

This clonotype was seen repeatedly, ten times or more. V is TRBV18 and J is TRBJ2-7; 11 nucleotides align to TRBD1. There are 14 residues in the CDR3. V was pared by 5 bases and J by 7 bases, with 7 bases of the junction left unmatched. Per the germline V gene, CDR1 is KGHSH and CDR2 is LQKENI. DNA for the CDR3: TGTGCCAGCTCAGCGGGACAGGGGGATTGGGAGCAGTACTTC. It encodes CASSAGQGDWEQYF.

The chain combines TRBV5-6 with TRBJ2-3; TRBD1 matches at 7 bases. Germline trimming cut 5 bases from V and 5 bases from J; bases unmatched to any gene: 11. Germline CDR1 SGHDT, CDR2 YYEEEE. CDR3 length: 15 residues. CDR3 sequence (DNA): TGTGCCAGCAGGACCCCGGGACAGCAGGAAGATACGCAGTATTTT. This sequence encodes CASRTPGQQEDTQYF.

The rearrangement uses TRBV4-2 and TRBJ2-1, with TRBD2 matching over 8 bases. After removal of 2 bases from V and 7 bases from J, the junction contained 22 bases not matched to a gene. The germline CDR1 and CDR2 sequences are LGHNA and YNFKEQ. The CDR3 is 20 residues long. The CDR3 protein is CASSQTGMNQAGARYNEQFF. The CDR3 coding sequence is TGTGCCAGCAGCCAAACCGGAATGAATCAAGCGGGAGCGAGATATAATGAGCAGTTCTTC.

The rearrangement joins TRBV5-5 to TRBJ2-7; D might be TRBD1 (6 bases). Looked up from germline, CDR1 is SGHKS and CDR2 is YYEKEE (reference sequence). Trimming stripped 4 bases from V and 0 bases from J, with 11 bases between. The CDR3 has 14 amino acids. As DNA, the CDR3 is TGTGCCAGCAGCCCCGGGACATTCTCCTACGAGCAGTACTTC. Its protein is CASSPGTFSYEQYF.

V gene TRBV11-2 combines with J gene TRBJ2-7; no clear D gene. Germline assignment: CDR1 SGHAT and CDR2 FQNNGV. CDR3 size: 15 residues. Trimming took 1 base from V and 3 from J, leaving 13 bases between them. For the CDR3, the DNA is TGTGCCAGCAGCTTAGCACAACAGTTCTTCTACGAGCAGTACTTC. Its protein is CASSLAQQFFYEQYF.

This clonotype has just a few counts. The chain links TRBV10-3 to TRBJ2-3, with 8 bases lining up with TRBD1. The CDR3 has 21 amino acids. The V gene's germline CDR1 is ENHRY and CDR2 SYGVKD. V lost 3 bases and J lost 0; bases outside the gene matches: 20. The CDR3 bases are TGTGCCATCAGTGACTCAGCGCCCCGACAGGGGAAAGGAGCTAGCACAGATACGCAGTATTTT. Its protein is CAISDSAPRQGKGASTDTQYF.

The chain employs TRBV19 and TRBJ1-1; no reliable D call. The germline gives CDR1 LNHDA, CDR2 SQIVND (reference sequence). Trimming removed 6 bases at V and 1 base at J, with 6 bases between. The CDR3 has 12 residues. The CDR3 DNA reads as TGTGCCAGTAGACGGACGAACACTGAAGCTTTCTTT. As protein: CASRRTNTEAFF.

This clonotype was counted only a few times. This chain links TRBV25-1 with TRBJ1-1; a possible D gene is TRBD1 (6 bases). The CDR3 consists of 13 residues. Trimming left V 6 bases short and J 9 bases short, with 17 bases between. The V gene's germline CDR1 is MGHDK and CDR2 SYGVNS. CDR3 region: CASRGHRDTKAFF. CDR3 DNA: TGTGCCAGCAGGGGCCATCGGGACACCAAAGCTTTCTTT. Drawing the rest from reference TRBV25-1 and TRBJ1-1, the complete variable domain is EADIYQTPRYLVIGTGKKITLECSQTMGHDKMYWYQQDPGMELHLIHYSYGVNSTEKGDLSSESTVSRIRTEHFPLTLESARPSHTSQYLCASRGHRDTKAFFGQGTRLTVV.

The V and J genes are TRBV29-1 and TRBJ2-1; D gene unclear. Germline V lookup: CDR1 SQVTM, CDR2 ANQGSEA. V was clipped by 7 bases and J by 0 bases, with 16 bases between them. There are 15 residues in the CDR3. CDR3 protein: CSAHDPQFSYNEQFF. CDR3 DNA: TGCAGCGCCCACGACCCACAATTCTCCTACAATGAGCAGTTCTTC.

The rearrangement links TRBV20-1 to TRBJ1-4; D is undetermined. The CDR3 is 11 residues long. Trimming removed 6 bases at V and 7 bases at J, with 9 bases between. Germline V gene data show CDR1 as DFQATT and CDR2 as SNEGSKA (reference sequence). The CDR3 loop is CSAKSGEKLFF. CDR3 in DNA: TGCAGTGCGAAATCGGGTGAAAAACTGTTTTTT.

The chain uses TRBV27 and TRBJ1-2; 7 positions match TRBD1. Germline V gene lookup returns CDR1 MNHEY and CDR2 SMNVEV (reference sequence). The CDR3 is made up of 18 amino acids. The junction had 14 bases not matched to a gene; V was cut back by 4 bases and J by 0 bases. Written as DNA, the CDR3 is TGTGCCAGCAGTTCCCAGTGGGACAGACCCTCCACTAACTATGGCTACACCTTC. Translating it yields CASSSQWDRPSTNYGYTF.

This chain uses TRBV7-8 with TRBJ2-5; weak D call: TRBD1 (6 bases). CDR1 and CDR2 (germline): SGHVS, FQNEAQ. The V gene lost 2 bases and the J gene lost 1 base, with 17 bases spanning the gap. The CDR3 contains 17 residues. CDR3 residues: CASSLRKTGRSQETQYF. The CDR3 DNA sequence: TGTGCCAGCAGCTTAAGAAAGACAGGTCGATCCCAAGAGACCCAGTACTTC.

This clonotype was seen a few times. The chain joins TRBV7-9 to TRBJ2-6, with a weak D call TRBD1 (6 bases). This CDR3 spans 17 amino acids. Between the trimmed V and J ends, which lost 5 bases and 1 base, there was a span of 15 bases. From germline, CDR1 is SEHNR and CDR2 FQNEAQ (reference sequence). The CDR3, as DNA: TGTGCCAGCAGCCCCGAGGGGGTAGGGTCTGGGGCCAACGTCCTGACTTTC. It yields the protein CASSPEGVGSGANVLTF.

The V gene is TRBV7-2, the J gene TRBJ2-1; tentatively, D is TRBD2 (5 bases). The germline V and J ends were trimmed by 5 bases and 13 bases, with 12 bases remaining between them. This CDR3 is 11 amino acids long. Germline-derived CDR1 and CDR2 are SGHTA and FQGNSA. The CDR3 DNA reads TGTGCCAGCAGCCCCGGACTGGGACAGTTCTTC. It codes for CASSPGLGQFF.